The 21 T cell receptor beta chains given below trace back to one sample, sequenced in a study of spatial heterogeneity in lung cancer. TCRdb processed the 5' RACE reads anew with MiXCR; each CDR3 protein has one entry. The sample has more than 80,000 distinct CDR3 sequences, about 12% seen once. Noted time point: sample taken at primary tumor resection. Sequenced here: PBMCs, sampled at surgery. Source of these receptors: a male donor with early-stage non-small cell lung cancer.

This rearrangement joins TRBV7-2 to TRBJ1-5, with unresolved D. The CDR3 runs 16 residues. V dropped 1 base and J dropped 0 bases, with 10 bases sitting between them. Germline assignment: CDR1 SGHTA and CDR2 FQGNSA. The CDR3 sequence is CASSLESPYSNQPQHF. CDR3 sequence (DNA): TGTGCCAGCAGCTTAGAATCCCCTTATAGCAATCAGCCCCAGCATTTT. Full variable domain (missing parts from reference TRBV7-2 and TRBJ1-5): GAGVSQSPSNKVTEKGKDVELRCDPISGHTALYWYRQSLGQGLEFLIYFQGNSAPDKSGLPSDRFSAERTGGSVSTLTIQRTQQEDSAVYLCASSLESPYSNQPQHFGDGTRLSIL.

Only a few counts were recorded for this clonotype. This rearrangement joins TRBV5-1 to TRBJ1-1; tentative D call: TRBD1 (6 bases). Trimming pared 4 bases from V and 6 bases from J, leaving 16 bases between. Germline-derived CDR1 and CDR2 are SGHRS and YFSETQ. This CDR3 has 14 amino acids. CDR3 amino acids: CASSLRTGAAEAFF. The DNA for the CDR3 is TGCGCCAGCAGCCTTAGGACGGGGGCGGCTGAAGCTTTCTTT.

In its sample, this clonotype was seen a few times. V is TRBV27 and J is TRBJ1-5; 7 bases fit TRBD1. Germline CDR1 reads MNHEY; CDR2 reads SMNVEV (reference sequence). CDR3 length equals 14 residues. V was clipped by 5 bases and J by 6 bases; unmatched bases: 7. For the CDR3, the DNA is TGTGCCAGCAGTCGAGACAGGGCGGGTCAGCCCCAGCATTTT. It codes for CASSRDRAGQPQHF.

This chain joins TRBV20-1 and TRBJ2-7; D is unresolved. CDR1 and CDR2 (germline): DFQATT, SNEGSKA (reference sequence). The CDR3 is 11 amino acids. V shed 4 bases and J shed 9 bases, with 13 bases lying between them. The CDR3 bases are TGCAGTGCTATAGATACCCCCGGGCAGTACTTC. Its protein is CSAIDTPGQYF.

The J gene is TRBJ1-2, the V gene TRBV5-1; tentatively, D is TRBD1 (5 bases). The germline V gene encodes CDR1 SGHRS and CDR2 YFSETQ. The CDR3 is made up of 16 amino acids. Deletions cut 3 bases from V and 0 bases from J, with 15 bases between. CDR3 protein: CASSSVGADANYGYTF. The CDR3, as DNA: TGCGCCAGCAGCTCCGTAGGGGCGGATGCTAACTATGGCTACACCTTC.

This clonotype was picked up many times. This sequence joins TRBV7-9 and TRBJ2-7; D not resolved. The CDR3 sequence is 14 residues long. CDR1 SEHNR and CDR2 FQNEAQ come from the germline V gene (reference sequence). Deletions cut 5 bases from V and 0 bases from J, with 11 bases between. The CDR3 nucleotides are TGTGCCAGCAGCCGCACGGGCCTCTCCTACGAGCAGTACTTC. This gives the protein CASSRTGLSYEQYF. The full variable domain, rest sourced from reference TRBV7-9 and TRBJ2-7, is DTGVSQNPRHKITKRGQNVTFRCDPISEHNRLYWYRQTLGQGPEFLTYFQNEAQLEKSRLLSDRFSAERPKGSFSTLEIQRTEQGDSAMYLCASSRTGLSYEQYFGPGTRLTVT.

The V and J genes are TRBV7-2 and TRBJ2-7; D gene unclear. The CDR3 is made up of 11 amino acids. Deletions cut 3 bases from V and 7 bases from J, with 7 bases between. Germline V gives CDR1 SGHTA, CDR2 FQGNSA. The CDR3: CASSFGPEQYF. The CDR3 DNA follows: TGTGCCAGCAGCTTTGGACCGGAGCAGTACTTC.

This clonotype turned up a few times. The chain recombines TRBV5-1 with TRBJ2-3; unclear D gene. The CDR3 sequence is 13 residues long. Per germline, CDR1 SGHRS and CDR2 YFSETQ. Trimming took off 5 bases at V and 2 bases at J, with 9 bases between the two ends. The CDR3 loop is CASRNRDTDTQYF. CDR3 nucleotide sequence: TGCGCCAGCAGAAATAGGGACACAGATACGCAGTATTTT.

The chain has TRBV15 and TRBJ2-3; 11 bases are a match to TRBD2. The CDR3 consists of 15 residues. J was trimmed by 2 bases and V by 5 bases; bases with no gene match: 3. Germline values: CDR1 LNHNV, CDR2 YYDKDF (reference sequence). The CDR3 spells CATSWTSGSTDTQYF. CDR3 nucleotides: TGTGCCACCAGCTGGACTAGCGGGTCCACAGATACGCAGTATTTT.

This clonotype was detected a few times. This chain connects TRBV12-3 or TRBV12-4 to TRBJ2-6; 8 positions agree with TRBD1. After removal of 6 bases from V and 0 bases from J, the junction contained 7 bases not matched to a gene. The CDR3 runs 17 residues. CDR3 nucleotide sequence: TGTGCCAGCAGGGGGGACAGGAGAGACTCTGGGGCCAACGTCCTGACTTTC. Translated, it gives CASRGDRRDSGANVLTF.

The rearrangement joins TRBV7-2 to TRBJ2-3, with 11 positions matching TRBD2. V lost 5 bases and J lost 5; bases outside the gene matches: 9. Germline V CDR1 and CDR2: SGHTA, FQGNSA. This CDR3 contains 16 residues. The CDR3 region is CASSTLAGGPGDTQYF. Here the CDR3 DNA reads TGTGCCAGCAGCACCTTAGCGGGGGGGCCGGGAGATACGCAGTATTTT.

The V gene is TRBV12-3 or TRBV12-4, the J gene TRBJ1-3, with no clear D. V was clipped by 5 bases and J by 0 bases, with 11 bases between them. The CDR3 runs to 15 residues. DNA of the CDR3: TGTGCCAGCAGTAAATGGCGGGTCTCTGGAAACACCATATATTTT. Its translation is CASSKWRVSGNTIYF.

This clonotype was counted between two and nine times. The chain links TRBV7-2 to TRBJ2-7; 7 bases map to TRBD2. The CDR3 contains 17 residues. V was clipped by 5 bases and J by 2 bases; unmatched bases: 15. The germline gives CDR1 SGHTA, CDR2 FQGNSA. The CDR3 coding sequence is TGTGCCAGCAGCCTGGACACAACGCTAGCGGAGACCTACGAGCAGTACTTC. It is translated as CASSLDTTLAETYEQYF. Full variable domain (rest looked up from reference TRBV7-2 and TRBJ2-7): GAGVSQSPSNKVTEKGKDVELRCDPISGHTALYWYRQSLGQGLEFLIYFQGNSAPDKSGLPSDRFSAERTGGSVSTLTIQRTQQEDSAVYLCASSLDTTLAETYEQYFGPGTRLTVT.

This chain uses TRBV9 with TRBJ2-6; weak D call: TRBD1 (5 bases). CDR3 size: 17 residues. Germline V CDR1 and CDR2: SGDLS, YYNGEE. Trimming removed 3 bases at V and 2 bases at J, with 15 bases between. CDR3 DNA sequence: TGTGCCAGCAGCGAAGACATAGGGGCTCCTGGGGCCAACGTCCTGACTTTC. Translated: CASSEDIGAPGANVLTF. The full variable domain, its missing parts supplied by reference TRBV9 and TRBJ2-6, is DSGVTQTPKHLITATGQRVTLRCSPRSGDLSVYWYQQSLDQGLQFLIQYYNGEERAKGNILERFSAQQFPDLHSELNLSSLELGDSALYFCASSEDIGAPGANVLTFGAGSRLTVL.

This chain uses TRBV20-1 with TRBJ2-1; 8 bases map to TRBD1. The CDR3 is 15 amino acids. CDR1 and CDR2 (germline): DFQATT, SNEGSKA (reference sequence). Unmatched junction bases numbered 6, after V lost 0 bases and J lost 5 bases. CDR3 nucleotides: TGCAGTGCTAGAGATCACAGGGGGTATAACAATGAGCAGTTCTTC. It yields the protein CSARDHRGYNNEQFF.

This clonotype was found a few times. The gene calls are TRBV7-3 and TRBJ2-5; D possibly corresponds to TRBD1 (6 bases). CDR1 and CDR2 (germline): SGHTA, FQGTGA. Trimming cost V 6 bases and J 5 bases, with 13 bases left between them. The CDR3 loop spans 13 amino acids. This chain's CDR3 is CASSRGQTETQYF. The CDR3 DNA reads TGTGCCAGCAGTCGTGGACAGACGGAGACCCAGTACTTC.

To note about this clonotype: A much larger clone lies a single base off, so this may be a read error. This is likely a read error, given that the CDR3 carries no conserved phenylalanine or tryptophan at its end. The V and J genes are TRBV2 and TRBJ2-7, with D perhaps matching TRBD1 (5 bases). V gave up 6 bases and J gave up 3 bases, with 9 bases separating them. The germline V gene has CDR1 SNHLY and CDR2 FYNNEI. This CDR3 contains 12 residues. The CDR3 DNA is TGTGCCAGCAGGACAGCCCGCTACGAGCAGTACCTC. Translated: CASRTARYEQYL.

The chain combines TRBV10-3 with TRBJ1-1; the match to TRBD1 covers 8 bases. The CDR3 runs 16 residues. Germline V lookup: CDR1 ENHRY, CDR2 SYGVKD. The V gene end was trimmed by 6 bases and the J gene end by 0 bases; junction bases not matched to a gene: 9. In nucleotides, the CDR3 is TGTGCCATCAGAACGGGGACAGGTTCGCTGAACACTGAAGCTTTCTTT. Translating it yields CAIRTGTGSLNTEAFF.

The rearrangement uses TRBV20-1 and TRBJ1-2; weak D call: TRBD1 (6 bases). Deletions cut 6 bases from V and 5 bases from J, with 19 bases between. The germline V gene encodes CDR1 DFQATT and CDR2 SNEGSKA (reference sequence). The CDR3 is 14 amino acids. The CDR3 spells CSAPDRTTLYGYTF. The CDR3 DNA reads TGCAGTGCACCGGACAGAACCACACTGTATGGCTACACCTTC.

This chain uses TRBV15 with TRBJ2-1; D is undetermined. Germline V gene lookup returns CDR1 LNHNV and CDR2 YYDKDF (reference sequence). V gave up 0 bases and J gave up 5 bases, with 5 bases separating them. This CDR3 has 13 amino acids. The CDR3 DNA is TGTGCCACCAGCAGAGATACTCACAATGAGCAGTTCTTC. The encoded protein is CATSRDTHNEQFF. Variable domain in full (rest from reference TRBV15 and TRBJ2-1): DAMVIQNPRYQVTQFGKPVTLSCSQTLNHNVMYWYQQKSSQAPKLLFHYYDKDFNNEADTPDNFQSRRPNTSFCFLDIRSPGLGDTAMYLCATSRDTHNEQFFGPGTRLTVL.

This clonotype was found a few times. The CDR3 DNA follows: TGTGCCAGCAGCCAAAGAAATGAGCAGTTCTTC. It codes for CASSQRNEQFF. The rearrangement links TRBV6-2 or TRBV6-3 to TRBJ2-1, with D hard to call. Germline V gene lookup returns CDR1 MNHEY and CDR2 SVGEGT. Trimming took 6 bases from V and 7 from J, leaving 7 bases between them. CDR3 size: 11 residues.